This section outlines one TCR beta chain sequence together with its context. What it binds is not known. This entry is derived from a study of T-cell memory formation after mild COVID-19. The wider study: TCR clusters showed largely donor specificity. Study-level results: Cross-reactive memory seemingly joined, as some responding clones were found in pre-infection memory. CD4/CD8 balance held among clones contracting day 15 to 85, and later expanders leaned CD4+. Contracting CD8+ clones were enriched in EMRA, CD4+ mainly in CM and EM.

TCRdb fed the 5' RACE reads into MiXCR, producing one record per CDR3 protein. This repertoire shows some 45,000 distinct CDR3 sequences, 25% to 30% found once; its top ten account for around 45%. This receptor was identified in a man aged 18 to 29 who had mild COVID-19 (a few samples of this study predate the infection). Cell type and time point are not known. Material for sequencing was PBMCs or a T cell subset sorted from them (not recorded which).

CDR3: CASSLGAGTYEQYV. DNA of the CDR3: TGTGCCAGCAGTTTAGGGGCAGGGACCTACGAGCAGTACGTC. The chain carries TRBV28 and TRBJ2-7; D possibly corresponds to TRBD1 (5 bases). This CDR3 comprises 14 residues. Germline CDR1 and CDR2: MDHEN and SYDVKM. With 2 bases removed from V and 2 bases from J, the gap between germline ends came to 10 bases.